This T cell receptor beta chain derives from a study of shared clonotypes between healthy human individuals. The wider study: Donor composition was two women and three men, aged 18 to 49. Study conclusions and caveats: Larger richness was generally estimated for naive than memory subsets.

Note on this clone: Its antigen is not known.

Adult donors, all healthy and HIV-negative, had no recent acute infections or vaccinations. Adult Caucasians living in Nashville, Tennessee made up all of the donors. Libraries were prepared by immunoSEQ multiplex PCR; TCRdb keeps only in-frame clonotypes and omits some of them. The sample has roughly 1,600,000 clones, approximately 98.5% seen once. This clonotype originated in a man aged 25 to 40 in good health. Sequenced sample: naive CD4+ T cells sorted from blood. This sample's subset: CD45RA+ positively selected.

CDR3 nucleotides: TGTGCCAGCAGTTCAATCCCTGTTGGTATCGAACAGGGGGAGCAGTACTTC. The encoded protein is CASSSIPVGIEQGEQYF. J is TRBJ2-7 and V is TRBV27; 7 nucleotides align to TRBD1. CDR3 length: 17 amino acids. Germline CDR1 MNHEY, CDR2 SMNVEV (reference sequence). J gave up 7 bases and V 4 bases, and 19 bases lay outside the gene matches.